This TCR beta chain was sequenced for a study of regulatory T cells in long-lasting Graves disease. This clonotype has a count of ten or more. CDR3 size: 14 residues. The V end was cut by 3 bases, the J end by 7 bases, with 13 bases between. Building of the TCR beta libraries involved iRepertoire HTBI primers and Arm-PCR of CDR3 regions. Each CDR3 protein gets one entry after TCRdb re-called the multiplex PCR reads with MiXCR. The sample lists 400,000 to 650,000 distinct CDR3 sequences, roughly a sixth seen once, with about 25% in the top ten. As for time point: newly diagnosed GD, antithyroid drugs for less than 3 months. Extracted RNA from PBMCs served as the source of the TCR library. The sample was also linked to a second study, of T cells in Graves' hyperthyroidism and ophthalmopathy.

The starting material was peripheral blood mononuclear cells (PBMCs), obtained at new diagnosis, from a patient treated with antithyroid drugs. The TCR was taken from a woman aged 35-60 years with Graves disease. V is TRBV12-3 or TRBV12-4 and J is TRBJ1-5; D possibly corresponds to TRBD1 (5 bases). Here the CDR3 DNA reads TGTGCCAGCAGTTTGGGGGGAGTAGGACAGCCCCAGCATTTT. Its translation is CASSLGGVGQPQHF.